The next 29 T cell receptor beta chains were all read from a single sample in a study of OX40 agonist ivuxolimab in advanced cancers. The method was immunoSEQ multiplex PCR; TCRdb's version includes in-frame clones alone and lacks a portion of them. Of 49,000 or so clones listed, around 92% were seen once; the top ten hold 12%. This specimen consisted of CD4+ or CD8+ T cells sorted from blood, obtained in a trial of the OX40 agonist ivuxolimab. These receptors were collected from an adult with an advanced solid tumor such as melanoma, head and neck, liver or kidney cancer.

V usage is TRBV7-9 and J usage is TRBJ2-7, with D possibly being TRBD1 or TRBD2 (5 bases each). The germline V and J ends were trimmed by 0 bases and 3 bases, with 6 bases remaining between them. Germline loops: CDR1 SEHNR, CDR2 FQNEAQ (reference sequence). The CDR3 length is 13 residues. The CDR3 sequence is CASSLAGVYEQYF. CDR3 sequence (DNA): TGTGCCAGCAGCTTAGCGGGGGTCTACGAGCAGTACTTC.

V gene TRBV29-1 combines with J gene TRBJ2-1; maybe TRBD2 (5 bases). From germline, CDR1 is SQVTM and CDR2 ANQGSEA. Trimming pared 7 bases from V and 5 bases from J, leaving 18 bases between. This CDR3 has 14 amino acids. The CDR3 is CSAEGGGVDNEQFF. DNA for the CDR3: TGCAGCGCCGAGGGTGGTGGGGTTGACAATGAGCAGTTCTTC.

The chain combines TRBV4-3 with TRBJ2-7, with 13 bases identical to TRBD2. The germline CDR1 and CDR2 sequences are LGHNA and YSLEER. The CDR3 has 15 amino acids. With 1 base clipped from V and 5 bases from J, the junction kept 2 bases outside the gene matches. The CDR3 loop reads CASSQVGTSGNEQYF. CDR3 nucleotides: TGCGCCAGCAGCCAAGTGGGGACTAGCGGGAACGAGCAGTACTTC.

The J gene is TRBJ2-3, the V gene TRBV13; D perhaps matches TRBD1 (6 bases). Trimming took 0 bases from V and 0 from J, leaving 13 bases between them. Per germline, CDR1 PRHDT and CDR2 FYEKMQ (reference sequence). The CDR3 totals 17 residues. The CDR3 spells CASSLGLDRSSTDTQYF. The CDR3 DNA reads as TGTGCCAGCAGCTTAGGTTTGGACAGATCTAGCACAGATACGCAGTATTTT. Supplemented by reference TRBV13 and TRBJ2-3, the full variable domain reads AAGVIQSPRHLIKEKRETATLKCYPIPRHDTVYWYQQGPGQDPQFLISFYEKMQSDKGSIPDRFSAQQFSDYHSELNMSSLELGDSALYFCASSLGLDRSSTDTQYFGPGTRLTVL.

The DNA for the CDR3 is TGTGCCAGCAGTCCAAGCCGTCCTACTAGACCCGGTACAGATACGCAGTATTTT. This gives the protein CASSPSRPTRPGTDTQYF. The chain links TRBV7-8 to TRBJ2-3; possible D gene TRBD2, 5 bases. This CDR3 spans 18 amino acids. Germline V CDR1 and CDR2: SGHVS, FQNEAQ. Trimming pared 6 bases from V and 3 bases from J, leaving 25 bases between. Full variable domain (outside the CDR3, taken from reference TRBV7-8 and TRBJ2-3): GAGVSQSPRYKVAKRGQDVALRCDPISGHVSLFWYQQALGQGPEFLTYFQNEAQLDKSGLPSDRFFAERPEGSVSTLKIQRTQQEDSAVYLCASSPSRPTRPGTDTQYFGPGTRLTVL.

The chain is built from TRBV15 and TRBJ2-5, with TRBD1 as a possible D gene (5 bases). V was clipped by 8 bases and J by 2 bases, with 12 bases between them. This CDR3 is 13 amino acids long. Germline V gene sequence: CDR1 LNHNV, CDR2 YYDKDF (reference sequence). In DNA form, the CDR3 reads TGTGCCACCTCCCCCTGGACACAAGAGACCCAGTACTTC. The encoded protein is CATSPWTQETQYF. The complete variable domain, with remaining parts taken from reference TRBV15 and TRBJ2-5, reads DAMVIQNPRYQVTQFGKPVTLSCSQTLNHNVMYWYQQKSSQAPKLLFHYYDKDFNNEADTPDNFQSRRPNTSFCFLDIRSPGLGDTAMYLCATSPWTQETQYFGPGTRLLVL.

CDR3 region: CASSLYVDEQYF. The DNA for the CDR3 is TGTGCCAGCAGCTTATACGTGGACGAGCAGTACTTC. J is TRBJ2-7 and V is TRBV7-9; no reliable D call. Trimming stripped 2 bases from V and 5 bases from J, with 7 bases between. There are 12 residues in the CDR3. Germline V lookup: CDR1 SEHNR, CDR2 FQNEAQ (reference sequence).

The chain is built from TRBV7-9 and TRBJ2-2, with unresolved D. This CDR3 has 11 residues. V lost 5 bases, J lost 6 bases, and 4 bases lay in between. Germline lookup yields CDR1 SEHNR and CDR2 FQNEAQ (reference sequence). CDR3 bases: TGTGCCAGCAGCGAGTCCGGGGAGCTGTTTTTT. Protein sequence: CASSESGELFF.

Only one count was recorded for this clone. The chain combines TRBV14 with TRBJ1-1; D is uncertain. The ends were cut back, 1 base at V and 5 bases at J, with 11 bases in the middle. The CDR3 is 14 residues long. Germline V lookup: CDR1 SGHDN, CDR2 FVKESK. The CDR3 DNA reads TGTGCCAGCAGCCAAGGTCCGGGGAGAACTGAAGCTTTCTTT. Amino acids: CASSQGPGRTEAFF.

The chain recombines TRBV28 with TRBJ2-4; 7 bases match TRBD1. Germline trimming cut 4 bases from V and 5 bases from J; bases unmatched to any gene: 14. The CDR3 extends over 17 amino acids. The germline V gene encodes CDR1 MDHEN and CDR2 SYDVKM. CDR3 sequence: CASSSPRLGQPQNIQYF. The CDR3, as DNA: TGTGCCAGCAGTTCACCACGCCTGGGACAGCCCCAAAACATTCAGTACTTC.

This chain connects TRBV27 to TRBJ1-5, with D tentatively TRBD1 (5 bases). This CDR3 is 17 amino acids long. With 8 bases removed from V and 1 base from J, the gap between germline ends came to 21 bases. Germline values: CDR1 MNHEY, CDR2 SMNVEV (reference sequence). The CDR3 DNA is TGTGCCAGCGACTTCAAGCCCGGGGGTCTAAGCAATCAGCCCCAGCATTTT. It translates to CASDFKPGGLSNQPQHF.

In DNA form, the CDR3 reads TGCGCCAGCAGCTTGGATTTAGGACCCCTAATCACAGATACGCAGTATTTT. This encodes CASSLDLGPLITDTQYF. This chain connects TRBV5-1 to TRBJ2-3; D not certain. Trimming left V 0 bases short and J 2 bases short, with 16 bases between. Germline V gene sequence: CDR1 SGHRS, CDR2 YFSETQ. The length of the CDR3 is 17 residues.

Points on this clone: Its ends do not fully match the called genes, so a read error is possible. This rearrangement joins TRBV30 to TRBJ2-7, with D perhaps given as TRBD1 or TRBD2 (5 bases each). This CDR3 is 12 amino acids long. Germline CDR1 GTSNPN, CDR2 SVGIG (reference sequence). Written as DNA, the CDR3 is TGTGCCTGGAGTTGGGGGAACATCGTTCAGGACTTC. It translates to CAWSWGNIVQDF.

This rearrangement joins TRBV19 to TRBJ2-1; perhaps D is TRBD1 or TRBD2 (5 bases each). There are 13 residues in the CDR3. Trimming removed 6 bases at V and 9 bases at J, with 15 bases between. Per the germline V gene, CDR1 is LNHDA and CDR2 is SQIVND (reference sequence). The CDR3: CASSPRGAGEQFF. The CDR3 DNA is TGTGCCAGTAGCCCCCGTGGGGCGGGTGAGCAGTTCTTC.

The chain couples TRBV19 to TRBJ1-5, with D unresolved. The length of the CDR3 is 15 residues. The V end lost 3 bases, the J end lost 3 bases, and 12 bases lay between the germline ends. Germline V gives CDR1 LNHDA, CDR2 SQIVND (reference sequence). The CDR3 protein is CASSIDPTLNQPQHF. DNA of the CDR3: TGTGCCAGTAGTATCGATCCGACCCTCAATCAGCCCCAGCATTTT.

The rearrangement links TRBV6-6 to TRBJ2-5; no firm D call. The germline V gene encodes CDR1 MNHNY and CDR2 SVGAGI (reference sequence). Trimming cost V 0 bases and J 5 bases, with 10 bases left between them. The CDR3 has 14 residues. The chain's CDR3 is CASSYSWGRETQYF. The CDR3, as DNA: TGTGCCAGCAGTTACTCGTGGGGAAGGGAGACCCAGTACTTC.

The gene calls are TRBV4-2 and TRBJ1-4; no clear D. The CDR3 runs 15 residues. V was cut by 5 bases and J by 8 bases, with 18 bases left in between. Germline CDR1 and CDR2: LGHNA and YNFKEQ. Here the CDR3 DNA reads TGTGCCAGCAGCTCCGATTATAGGGTCAACGAAAAACTGTTTTTT. This codes for CASSSDYRVNEKLFF.

V usage is TRBV4-1 and J usage is TRBJ1-1; TRBD1 matches 7 bases. The V gene's germline CDR1 is MGHRA and CDR2 YSYEKL. The CDR3 runs to 16 residues. V lost 1 base to trimming and J lost 4 bases; unmatched junction nucleotides: 9. CDR3 DNA sequence: TGCGCCAGCAGCCAAGTGGAACAGGGGAAGGGCACTGAAGCTTTCTTT. Its protein product is CASSQVEQGKGTEAFF.

The chain couples TRBV6-5 to TRBJ1-4; D is uncertain. CDR1 is MNHEY and CDR2 is SVGAGI in the germline V gene. The length of the CDR3 is 14 residues. Trimming removed 0 bases at V and 7 bases at J, with 9 bases between. Here the CDR3 reads CASSYSYNGEKLFF. CDR3 bases: TGTGCCAGCAGTTACTCGTATAATGGTGAAAAACTGTTTTTT.

The V call is TRBV6-1, the J call TRBJ2-3; tentatively, D is TRBD1 (5 bases). Deletions cut 10 bases from V and 0 bases from J, with 14 bases between. The CDR3 covers 14 residues. Germline CDR1 MNHNS, CDR2 SASEGT. The CDR3 nucleotides are TGTGCCATCGAATTGACAGAGAGCACAGATACGCAGTATTTT. Translated: CAIELTESTDTQYF.

The chain joins TRBV7-3 to TRBJ2-3; D perhaps matches TRBD2 (5 bases). The ends were cut back, 5 bases at V and 3 bases at J, with 15 bases in the middle. This CDR3 spans 15 amino acids. Germline CDR1 and CDR2: SGHTA and FQGTGA. CDR3 amino acids: CASSPSGSATDTQYF. CDR3 bases: TGTGCCAGCAGCCCCTCGGGGTCTGCGACAGATACGCAGTATTTT. The full variable domain, its missing parts supplied by reference TRBV7-3 and TRBJ2-3, is GAGVSQTPSNKVTEKGKYVELRCDPISGHTALYWYRQSLGQGPEFLIYFQGTGAADDSGLPNDRFFAVRPEGSVSTLKIQRTERGDSAVYLCASSPSGSATDTQYFGPGTRLTVL.

V gene TRBV7-2 combines with J gene TRBJ2-5; 8 bases are a match to TRBD1. TRBJ2-7 matches the DNA end more closely, so the J call is doubtful. The CDR3 extends over 15 amino acids. Germline CDR1 is SGHTA and CDR2 is FQGNSA. CDR3 sequence reads: CASSFGTGTPYEQYF. The CDR3, as DNA: TGTGCCAGCAGCTTTGGGACAGGCACCCCCTACGAGCAGTACTTC.

The rearrangement joins TRBV6-4 to TRBJ2-6, with D unresolved. Germline V CDR1 and CDR2: MRHNA, SNTAGT. The V end was cut by 0 bases, the J end by 1 base, with 7 bases between. This CDR3 contains 16 residues. For the CDR3, the DNA is TGTGCCAGCAGTGACTCAGTCACTTCTGGGGCCAACGTCCTGACTTTC. It is translated as CASSDSVTSGANVLTF.

The chain links TRBV6-5 to TRBJ1-1; D is unresolved. V shed 6 bases and J shed 6 bases, with 14 bases lying between them. CDR3 size: 13 residues. Germline V CDR1 and CDR2: MNHEY, SVGAGI. The CDR3 sequence: CASSPNFGAEAFF. CDR3 bases: TGTGCCAGCAGCCCGAATTTCGGGGCTGAAGCTTTCTTT.

The chain combines TRBV28 with TRBJ1-2; D gene unclear. Per the germline V gene, CDR1 is MDHEN and CDR2 is SYDVKM. The CDR3 totals 12 residues. Deletions cut 3 bases from V and 5 bases from J, with 7 bases between. CDR3 in amino acids: CASSLREYGYTF. The DNA for the CDR3 is TGTGCCAGCAGTTTGCGGGAATATGGCTACACCTTC.

The sample holds one count of this clone. The rearrangement joins TRBV13 to TRBJ2-7, with TRBD1 matching 7 bases. This CDR3 has 14 residues. After removal of 6 bases from V and 4 bases from J, the junction contained 9 bases not matched to a gene. Germline values: CDR1 PRHDT, CDR2 FYEKMQ (reference sequence). The CDR3 DNA is TGTGCCAGCAGTTTCCGACAGGGTAAATACGAGCAGTACTTC. Translation gives CASSFRQGKYEQYF.

The chain is built from TRBV7-9 and TRBJ1-5, with D unresolved. V shed 5 bases and J shed 4 bases, with 9 bases lying between them. The CDR3 has 13 amino acids. Per the germline V gene, CDR1 is SEHNR and CDR2 is FQNEAQ (reference sequence). Written as DNA, the CDR3 is TGTGCCAGCAGCGTCGGCAATAATCAGCCCCAGCATTTT. Protein sequence: CASSVGNNQPQHF.

As for this clone: Additional DNA sequences in this sample encode the identical CDR3. The rearrangement uses TRBV27 and TRBJ2-7; D remains ambiguous. V was cut by 4 bases and J by 0 bases, with 4 bases left in between. Germline assignment: CDR1 MNHEY and CDR2 SMNVEV (reference sequence). This CDR3 is 12 amino acids long. The CDR3 region has the DNA TGTGCCAGCAGTTCAAACTCCTACGAGCAGTACTTC. This sequence encodes CASSSNSYEQYF.

V is TRBV27 and J is TRBJ2-7; the D gene is possibly TRBD2 (7 bases). Germline lookup yields CDR1 MNHEY and CDR2 SMNVEV (reference sequence). The CDR3 length is 13 residues. V lost 3 bases and J lost 3, with 9 bases in between. This CDR3 is CASSLGGLYEQYF. In DNA form, the CDR3 reads TGTGCCAGCAGTTTGGGGGGGCTCTACGAGCAGTACTTC.